This TCR beta chain was observed in a study of OX40 agonist ivuxolimab in advanced cancers. Study as a whole: Patients were treated with ivuxolimab, an agonistic anti-OX40 (CD134) antibody. Study outcomes and limitations: The authors did not determine the antigen specificity of the expanded peripheral T cells. Mean expanded clone counts were higher in CD8+ than CD4+ T cells.

This clone occurred a few times. Its antigen is still unknown. Sequencing was performed with immunoSEQ multiplex PCR; in TCRdb, only in-frame clones are kept and a portion is missing. The data contain some 73,000 clones, approximately 90% of them seen just once; the ten biggest clones take up approximately 0.51%. The sample was CD4+ or CD8+ T cells sorted from blood, taken in a trial of the OX40 agonist ivuxolimab. This receptor was obtained from an adult with an advanced solid tumor such as melanoma, head and neck, liver or kidney cancer.

In DNA, the CDR3 is TGCGCCAGCAGTGAGGGGGTTGGCTACACCTTC. Protein sequence: CASSEGVGYTF. The chain couples TRBV10-2 to TRBJ1-2; D uncertain. Germline V gene lookup returns CDR1 WSHSY and CDR2 SAAADI. The CDR3 covers 11 residues. The V gene lost 2 bases and the J gene lost 7 bases, with 5 bases spanning the gap.